This TCR beta chain was profiled in a study of T cells expressing NK-cell markers. Study context: Sequencing covered eight donors, seven HCMV-seropositive and one seronegative. Regarding the study as a whole: In more than 5 donors, dominant CD3+CD56+NKG2C+ clones formed about 1.0-8% of CD8+ cells.

As the method of synthesis, 5'RACE template switching with UMIs yielded TCR beta cDNA. TCRdb reanalyzed the 5' RACE reads and collapses them to one entry per CDR3 protein, without DNA. With 440,000 or so distinct CDR3 sequences in the sample, the ten largest clones hold 6% to 9.5%. Concerning this clonotype: Its target is not known.

The CDR3 is made up of 14 amino acids. The material sequenced was blood T cells: a sorted CD56 or NKG2C T cell subset, CD4+ or CD8+ T cells, or bulk PBMC T cells (not recorded which). The chain carries TRBV12-3 or TRBV12-4 and TRBJ1-1; TCRdb's D call, TRBD1, is unchecked because there is no DNA. The origin of this receptor is a woman aged 18-70 years in good health. The CDR3 spells CASRETGEPTEAFF.